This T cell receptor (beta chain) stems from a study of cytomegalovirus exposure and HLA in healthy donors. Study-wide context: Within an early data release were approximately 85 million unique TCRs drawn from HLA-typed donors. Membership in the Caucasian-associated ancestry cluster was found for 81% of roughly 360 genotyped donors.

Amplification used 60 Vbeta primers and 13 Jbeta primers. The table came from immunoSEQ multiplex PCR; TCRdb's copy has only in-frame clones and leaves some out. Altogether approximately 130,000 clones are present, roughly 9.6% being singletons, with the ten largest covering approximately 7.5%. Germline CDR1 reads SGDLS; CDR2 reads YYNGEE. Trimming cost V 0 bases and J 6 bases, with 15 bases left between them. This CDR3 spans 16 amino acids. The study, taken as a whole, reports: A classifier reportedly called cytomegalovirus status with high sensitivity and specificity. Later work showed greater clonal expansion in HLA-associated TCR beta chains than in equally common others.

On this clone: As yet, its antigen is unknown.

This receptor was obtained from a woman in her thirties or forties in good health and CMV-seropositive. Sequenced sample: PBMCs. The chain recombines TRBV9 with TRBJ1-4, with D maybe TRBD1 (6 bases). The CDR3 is CASSVADVGQYEKLFF. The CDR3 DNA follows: TGTGCCAGCAGCGTAGCCGACGTTGGACAGTATGAAAAACTGTTTTTT.